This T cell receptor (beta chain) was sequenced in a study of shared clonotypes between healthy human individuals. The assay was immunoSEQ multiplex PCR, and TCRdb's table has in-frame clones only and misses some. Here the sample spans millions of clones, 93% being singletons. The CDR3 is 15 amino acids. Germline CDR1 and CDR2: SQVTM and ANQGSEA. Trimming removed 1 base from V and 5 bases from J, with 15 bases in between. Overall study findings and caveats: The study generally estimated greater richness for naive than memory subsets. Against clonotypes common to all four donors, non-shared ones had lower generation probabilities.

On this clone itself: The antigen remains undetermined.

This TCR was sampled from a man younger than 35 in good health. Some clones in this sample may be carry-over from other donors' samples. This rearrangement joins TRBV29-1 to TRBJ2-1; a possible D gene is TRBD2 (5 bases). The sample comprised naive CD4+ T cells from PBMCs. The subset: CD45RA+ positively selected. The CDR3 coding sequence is TGCAGCGTTGAAGGCGGGTTTGCCCCCCACAATGAGCAGTTCTTC. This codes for CSVEGGFAPHNEQFF.